The 26 T cell receptor beta chains given below trace back to one sample, sequenced in a study of blood T cells in healthy people across ages. The authors ran a second PCR of roughly 7 to 11 cycles using a sample-barcoded 5' primer and a J-beta primer mix. MiXCR was run by TCRdb on the 5' RACE reads, yielding one entry per CDR3 protein. Here the sample spans 650,000 to 700,000 distinct CDR3 sequences, roughly half being singletons. The specimen sequenced was blood. The receptor source for this set is a woman of 80 years or more in good health.

V is TRBV7-9 and J is TRBJ1-4; D unresolved. The length of the CDR3 is 13 residues. Trimming removed 2 bases at V and 3 bases at J, with 4 bases between. Looked up from germline, CDR1 is SEHNR and CDR2 is FQNEAQ (reference sequence). Here the CDR3 reads CASSLPANEKLFF. The CDR3 coding sequence is TGTGCCAGCAGCTTACCGGCTAATGAAAAACTGTTTTTT.

The rearrangement uses TRBV25-1 and TRBJ2-3; perhaps TRBD2 as D (6 bases). Trimming cost V 5 bases and J 0 bases, with 12 bases left between them. Germline V gene sequence: CDR1 MGHDK, CDR2 SYGVNS. This CDR3 contains 15 residues. The CDR3 sequence is CASSLTGESTDTQYF. CDR3 sequence (DNA): TGTGCCAGCAGTCTGACGGGAGAGAGCACAGATACGCAGTATTTT.

In its sample, this clonotype was seen a few times. The V and J genes are TRBV20-1 and TRBJ2-3; weak D call: TRBD1 (5 bases). Germline CDR1 and CDR2: DFQATT and SNEGSKA (reference sequence). V shed 0 bases and J shed 5 bases, with 18 bases lying between them. The CDR3 has 16 residues. CDR3 sequence: CSARDRVLGPEDTQYF. The CDR3 DNA follows: TGCAGTGCTAGAGATCGGGTACTGGGGCCTGAAGATACGCAGTATTTT.

This clonotype was counted a single time. This chain connects TRBV5-1 to TRBJ1-2; the match to TRBD1 covers 7 bases. V was clipped by 0 bases and J by 12 bases; unmatched bases: 8. The CDR3 spans 13 residues. Germline V gives CDR1 SGHRS, CDR2 YFSETQ. CDR3 nucleotide sequence: TGCGCCAGCAGCTTGGTGGGGACAGTTTATGACACCTTC. Protein sequence: CASSLVGTVYDTF. The full variable domain, its missing parts supplied by reference TRBV5-1 and TRBJ1-2, is KAGVTQTPRYLIKTRGQQVTLSCSPISGHRSVSWYQQTPGQGLQFLFEYFSETQRNKGNFPGRFSGRQFSNSRSEMNVSTLELGDSALYLCASSLVGTVYDTFGSGTRLTVV.

This clonotype was observed a few times. V and J are TRBV5-1 and TRBJ1-2; 10 nucleotides agree with TRBD1. The germline V gene has CDR1 SGHRS and CDR2 YFSETQ. The trim removed 6 bases at V and 2 bases at J, leaving 4 bases unmatched. The CDR3 sequence is 14 residues long. CDR3 DNA: TGCGCCAGCACCGTGACAGGGGGCAACTATGGCTACACCTTC. This gives the protein CASTVTGGNYGYTF.

This clonotype was observed a few times. The rearrangement links TRBV5-1 to TRBJ2-1; D is possibly TRBD1 (5 bases). V was clipped by 1 base and J by 7 bases, with 15 bases between them. This CDR3 is 15 amino acids long. Germline values: CDR1 SGHRS, CDR2 YFSETQ. CDR3 protein: CASSLWPGQVNEQFF. In DNA, the CDR3 is TGCGCCAGCAGCTTGTGGCCAGGGCAAGTGAATGAGCAGTTCTTC.

This clonotype appeared many times. The rearrangement joins TRBV28 to TRBJ1-2; no reliable D call. V was cut by 5 bases and J by 5 bases, with 9 bases left in between. There are 12 residues in the CDR3. The germline V gene has CDR1 MDHEN and CDR2 SYDVKM. The CDR3 DNA sequence: TGTGCCAGCAGTCCCGTACTATATGGCTACACCTTC. Translation gives CASSPVLYGYTF.

V gene TRBV12-3 or TRBV12-4 combines with J gene TRBJ2-3; possible D gene TRBD2, 5 bases. Deletions cut 5 bases from V and 4 bases from J, with 7 bases between. This CDR3 contains 12 residues. The CDR3: CASSKGADTQYF. The CDR3 DNA is TGTGCCAGCAGTAAGGGAGCAGATACGCAGTATTTT.

This clonotype was seen a few times. With a much larger clone just one base away, this may be a read error. V is TRBV6-5 and J is TRBJ1-5; 7 positions match TRBD1. Germline V CDR1 and CDR2: MNHEY, SVGAGI. The CDR3 has 15 amino acids. V gave up 2 bases and J gave up 6 bases; unmatched junction bases: 7. The CDR3 loop is CASSYANRGLQPQHF. For the CDR3, the DNA is TGTGCCAGCAGTTACGCGAACAGGGGTCTTCAGCCCCAGCATTTT.

V is TRBV9 and J is TRBJ2-5; 11 nucleotides agree with TRBD2. In germline, CDR1 is SGDLS, CDR2 YYNGEE. This CDR3 contains 15 residues. V gave up 8 bases and J gave up 2 bases; unmatched junction bases: 8. The CDR3 DNA sequence: TGTGCCAGTTCCCTCGGGACTAGCGGACAAGAGACCCAGTACTTC. Encoded protein: CASSLGTSGQETQYF.

The J gene is TRBJ2-1, the V gene TRBV27, with D possibly called TRBD1 or TRBD2 (5 bases each). The germline V gene encodes CDR1 MNHEY and CDR2 SMNVEV (reference sequence). CDR3 length equals 12 residues. The germline V and J ends were trimmed by 6 bases and 13 bases, with 16 bases remaining between them. The CDR3 is CASSTGTETQFF. The CDR3 DNA reads TGTGCCAGCAGCACCGGGACGGAGACCCAGTTCTTC.

This clonotype occurred many times. The genes are TRBV3-1 and TRBJ2-7; TRBD2 matches at 11 bases. Unmatched junction bases numbered 3, after V lost 6 bases and J lost 2 bases. Germline CDR1 reads LGHDT; CDR2 reads YNNKEL (reference sequence). This CDR3 contains 14 residues. The CDR3 nucleotides are TGTGCCAGCAGGAAGGGACTAGCGGCCTACGAGCAGTACTTC. Translation: CASRKGLAAYEQYF.

The table lists this clonotype with a few counts. This chain uses TRBV18 with TRBJ2-1, with D unclear. CDR1 and CDR2 from the germline V gene are KGHSH and LQKENI. V lost 8 bases and J lost 8, with 13 bases in between. CDR3 size: 12 residues. The CDR3 region is CASAQREDEQFF. Here the CDR3 DNA reads TGTGCCAGCGCACAAAGGGAAGATGAGCAGTTCTTC.

This clonotype was counted between two and nine times. This chain connects TRBV18 to TRBJ1-1, with D uncertain. The V end lost 7 bases, the J end lost 3 bases, and 12 bases lay between the germline ends. CDR1 KGHSH and CDR2 LQKENI come from the germline V gene. CDR3 size: 13 residues. The CDR3: CASFPDGYTEAFF. CDR3 sequence (DNA): TGTGCCAGCTTCCCGGACGGATACACTGAAGCTTTCTTT.

The chain is built from TRBV6-5 and TRBJ2-1; weak D call: TRBD1 (6 bases). There are 12 residues in the CDR3. Germline V gives CDR1 MNHEY, CDR2 SVGAGI. V lost 8 bases and J 4 bases, leaving 9 bases between the germline ends. The CDR3: CASGGTYNEQFF. The CDR3 DNA sequence: TGTGCCAGCGGGGGCACATACAATGAGCAGTTCTTC.

The chain uses TRBV15 and TRBJ1-2; tentative D call: TRBD1 (5 bases). Germline V gives CDR1 LNHNV, CDR2 YYDKDF (reference sequence). V was clipped by 3 bases and J by 2 bases, with 10 bases between them. CDR3 length equals 14 residues. CDR3 protein: CATSSGARNYGYTF. As DNA, the CDR3 is TGTGCCACCAGCAGCGGGGCGCGGAACTATGGCTACACCTTC.

The V call is TRBV30, the J call TRBJ2-7; possibly TRBD1 for D (6 bases). Germline lookup yields CDR1 GTSNPN and CDR2 SVGIG (reference sequence). The CDR3 is made up of 12 amino acids. Trimming cost V 3 bases and J 3 bases, with 9 bases left between them. The CDR3 nucleotides read TGTGCCTGGAGCCGGGACATCTACGAGCAGTACTTC. Its translation is CAWSRDIYEQYF.

The chain carries TRBV13 and TRBJ2-5, with D possibly called TRBD1 or TRBD2 (5 bases each). With 5 bases removed from V and 3 bases from J, the gap between germline ends came to 13 bases. This CDR3 has 14 residues. Per the germline V gene, CDR1 is PRHDT and CDR2 is FYEKMQ (reference sequence). The CDR3 nucleotides read TGTGCCAGCAGCACCCGGGACCGGGAAGAGACCCAGTACTTC. It yields the protein CASSTRDREETQYF.

In its sample, this clonotype was seen many times. The CDR3 DNA sequence: TGTGCCAGCAGCAGAAAGACGACTAGCGGGACAGATACGCAGTATTTT. This codes for CASSRKTTSGTDTQYF. V usage is TRBV13 and J usage is TRBJ2-3; 10 bases match TRBD2. V shed 5 bases, J shed 3 bases, and the junction held 8 bases outside the gene matches. The CDR3 covers 16 residues. The germline gives CDR1 PRHDT, CDR2 FYEKMQ (reference sequence).

This rearrangement joins TRBV7-2 to TRBJ2-5; no reliable D call. The end of the DNA fits TRBJ2-7 better, so the J call may be wrong. CDR1 is SGHTA and CDR2 is FQGNSA in the germline V gene. CDR3 length: 14 amino acids. CDR3 sequence reads: CASSLAGYSYEQYF. DNA for the CDR3: TGTGCCAGCAGCTTAGCAGGGTACTCCTACGAGCAGTACTTC.

This clonotype was seen a handful of times. V gene TRBV5-1 combines with J gene TRBJ1-2, with TRBD1 as a possible D gene (6 bases). The CDR3 runs 13 residues. CDR1 is SGHRS, CDR2 YFSETQ, per germline. V was pared by 4 bases and J by 8 bases, with 15 bases between. This CDR3 is CASSLNRADGYTF. CDR3 DNA sequence: TGCGCCAGCAGCCTGAACAGGGCCGACGGCTACACCTTC. The entire variable domain, with the rest obtained from reference TRBV5-1 and TRBJ1-2, is as follows: KAGVTQTPRYLIKTRGQQVTLSCSPISGHRSVSWYQQTPGQGLQFLFEYFSETQRNKGNFPGRFSGRQFSNSRSEMNVSTLELGDSALYLCASSLNRADGYTFGSGTRLTVV.

The chain employs TRBV7-9 and TRBJ1-1; D unclear. In germline, CDR1 is SEHNR, CDR2 FQNEAQ (reference sequence). V dropped 7 bases and J dropped 1 base, with 10 bases sitting between them. CDR3 length: 13 residues. The CDR3: CASKRTGNTEAFF. CDR3 sequence (DNA): TGTGCCAGCAAAAGGACGGGGAACACTGAAGCTTTCTTT.

The V and J genes are TRBV7-3 and TRBJ2-1; D unclear. The CDR3 covers 12 residues. CDR1 is SGHTA and CDR2 is FQGTGA in the germline V gene. Trimming removed 4 bases at V and 9 bases at J, with 10 bases between. CDR3 loop: CASSSTAGEQFF. In nucleotides, the CDR3 is TGTGCCAGCAGCTCAACGGCTGGTGAGCAGTTCTTC. The full variable domain, in which reference TRBV7-3 and TRBJ2-1 provide the parts outside the CDR3, is GAGVSQTPSNKVTEKGKYVELRCDPISGHTALYWYRQSLGQGPEFLIYFQGTGAADDSGLPNDRFFAVRPEGSVSTLKIQRTERGDSAVYLCASSSTAGEQFFGPGTRLTVL.

In this sample, this clonotype turned up many times. V usage is TRBV29-1 and J usage is TRBJ2-7, with 12 bases that match TRBD2. J gave up 7 bases and V 6 bases, and 4 bases lay outside the gene matches. Germline V gene data show CDR1 as SQVTM and CDR2 as ANQGSEA. This CDR3 is built from 12 residues. CDR3: CSVRLAGVEQYF. The CDR3 nucleotides read TGCAGCGTCCGACTAGCGGGAGTGGAGCAGTACTTC.

The chain recombines TRBV7-2 with TRBJ2-5, with 7 nucleotides matching TRBD1. V was clipped by 9 bases and J by 5 bases; unmatched bases: 6. The V gene's germline CDR1 is SGHTA and CDR2 FQGNSA. The CDR3 extends over 12 amino acids. The CDR3 DNA reads TGTGCCAGTAGAGACAGGGCGGAGACCCAGTACTTC. Residues: CASRDRAETQYF.

The CDR3 DNA is TGTGCCAGCAGGGGGATGTCGACGGGAGGTGGGGAGACCCTGTACTTC. Protein product: CASRGMSTGGGETLYF. The chain uses TRBV7-9 and TRBJ2-7; 7 bases line up with TRBD2. V shed 6 bases, J shed 12 bases, and the junction held 23 bases outside the gene matches. This CDR3 has 16 residues. Germline CDR1 SEHNR, CDR2 FQNEAQ (reference sequence).